This T cell receptor beta chain comes out of a study of shared clonotypes between healthy human individuals. The length of the CDR3 is 14 residues. V lost 3 bases and J 8 bases, leaving 16 bases between the germline ends. Germline CDR1 reads SNHLY; CDR2 reads FYNNEI. Authors' analysis steps: For the immunoSEQ data, sequences were junction-only without quality scores, so filtering differed. Assay used: immunoSEQ multiplex PCR; TCRdb lists only in-frame clones, some missing. The V and J calls and the clone size are those of that table, but D and trimming were determined from the DNA. The table shows about 2.3 million clones, with 80% to 95% occurring only once. About this clone: The antigen remains undetermined.

Overall study results and limits: Generation of non-shared clonotypes was less probable than generation of clonotypes shared by all four donors.

V usage is TRBV2 and J usage is TRBJ1-2; perhaps TRBD1 as D (5 bases). The TCR sequence derives from a man aged 18 to 30 in good health. Some clones in this sample may be carry-over from other donors' samples. The sequenced material came from naive CD4+ T cells from PBMCs. Subset given: CD45RA+ positively selected. The CDR3 protein is CASSDVQGFFGYTF. CDR3 coding DNA: TGTGCCAGCAGTGACGTGCAGGGCTTCTTCGGCTACACCTTC.